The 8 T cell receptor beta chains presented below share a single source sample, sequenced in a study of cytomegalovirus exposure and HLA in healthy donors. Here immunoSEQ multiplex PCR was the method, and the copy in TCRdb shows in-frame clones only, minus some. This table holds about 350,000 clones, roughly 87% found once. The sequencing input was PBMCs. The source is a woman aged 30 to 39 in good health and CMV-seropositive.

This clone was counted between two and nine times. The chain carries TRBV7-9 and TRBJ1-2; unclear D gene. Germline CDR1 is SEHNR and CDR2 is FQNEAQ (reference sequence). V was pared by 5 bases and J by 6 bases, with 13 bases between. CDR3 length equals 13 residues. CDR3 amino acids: CASSLLRVDGYTF. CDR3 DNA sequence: TGTGCCAGCAGCCTCCTTAGGGTGGATGGCTACACCTTC. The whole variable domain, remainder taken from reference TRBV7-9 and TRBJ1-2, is DTGVSQNPRHKITKRGQNVTFRCDPISEHNRLYWYRQTLGQGPEFLTYFQNEAQLEKSRLLSDRFSAERPKGSFSTLEIQRTEQGDSAMYLCASSLLRVDGYTFGSGTRLTVV.

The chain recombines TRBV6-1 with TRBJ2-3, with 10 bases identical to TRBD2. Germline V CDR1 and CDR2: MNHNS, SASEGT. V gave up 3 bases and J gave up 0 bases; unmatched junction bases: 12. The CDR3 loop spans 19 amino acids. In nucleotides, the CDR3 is TGTGCCAGCAGTGACGCCCCTAGCGGGGGATATCCTAGCACAGATACGCAGTATTTT. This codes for CASSDAPSGGYPSTDTQYF.

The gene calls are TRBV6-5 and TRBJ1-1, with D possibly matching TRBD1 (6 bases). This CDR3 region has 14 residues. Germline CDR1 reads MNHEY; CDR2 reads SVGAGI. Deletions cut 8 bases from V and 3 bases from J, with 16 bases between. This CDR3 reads CASGLRGYYTEAFF. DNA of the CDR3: TGTGCCAGCGGACTCAGGGGTTATTACACTGAAGCTTTCTTT.

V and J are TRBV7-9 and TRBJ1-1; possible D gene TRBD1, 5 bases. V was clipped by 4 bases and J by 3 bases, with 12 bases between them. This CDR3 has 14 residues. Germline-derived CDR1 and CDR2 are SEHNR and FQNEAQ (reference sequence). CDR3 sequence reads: CASSSRGEDTEAFF. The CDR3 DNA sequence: TGTGCCAGCAGCTCGAGGGGTGAGGACACTGAAGCTTTCTTT.

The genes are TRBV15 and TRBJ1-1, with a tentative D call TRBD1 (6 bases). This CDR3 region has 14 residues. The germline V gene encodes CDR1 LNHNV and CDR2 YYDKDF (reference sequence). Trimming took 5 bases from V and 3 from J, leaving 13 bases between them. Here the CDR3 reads CATSGYPGDTEAFF. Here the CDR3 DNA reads TGTGCCACCAGCGGTTACCCAGGGGACACTGAAGCTTTCTTT.

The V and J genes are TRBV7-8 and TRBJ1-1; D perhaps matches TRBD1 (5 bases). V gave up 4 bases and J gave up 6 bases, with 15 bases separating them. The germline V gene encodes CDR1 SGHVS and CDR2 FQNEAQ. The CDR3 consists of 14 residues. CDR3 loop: CASSSSGTNPEAFF. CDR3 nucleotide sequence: TGTGCCAGCAGCTCATCCGGGACTAACCCTGAAGCTTTCTTT.

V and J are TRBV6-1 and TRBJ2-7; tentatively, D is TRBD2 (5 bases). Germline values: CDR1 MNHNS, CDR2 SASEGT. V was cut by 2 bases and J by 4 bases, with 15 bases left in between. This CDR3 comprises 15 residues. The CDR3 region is CASSESRASGYEQYF. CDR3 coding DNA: TGTGCCAGCAGTGAATCGAGGGCAAGCGGTTACGAGCAGTACTTC.

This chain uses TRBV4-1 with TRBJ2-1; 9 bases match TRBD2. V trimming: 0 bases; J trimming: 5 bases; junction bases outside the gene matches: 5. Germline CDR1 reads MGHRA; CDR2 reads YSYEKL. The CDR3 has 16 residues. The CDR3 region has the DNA TGCGCCAGCAGCCAAGACCAGCGGGGGGCAAACAATGAGCAGTTCTTC. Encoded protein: CASSQDQRGANNEQFF.